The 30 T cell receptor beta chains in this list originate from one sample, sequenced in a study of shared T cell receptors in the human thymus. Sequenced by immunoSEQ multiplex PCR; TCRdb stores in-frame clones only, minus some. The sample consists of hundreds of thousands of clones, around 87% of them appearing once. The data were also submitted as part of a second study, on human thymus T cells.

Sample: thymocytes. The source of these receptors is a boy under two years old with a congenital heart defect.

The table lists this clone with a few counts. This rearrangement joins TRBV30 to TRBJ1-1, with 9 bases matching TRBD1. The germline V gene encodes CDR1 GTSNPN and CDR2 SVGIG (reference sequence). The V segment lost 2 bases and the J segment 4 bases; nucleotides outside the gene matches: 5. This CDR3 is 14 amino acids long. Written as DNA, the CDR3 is TGTGCCTGGAGTAGGGACAGGGAATCCACTGAAGCTTTCTTT. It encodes CAWSRDRESTEAFF.

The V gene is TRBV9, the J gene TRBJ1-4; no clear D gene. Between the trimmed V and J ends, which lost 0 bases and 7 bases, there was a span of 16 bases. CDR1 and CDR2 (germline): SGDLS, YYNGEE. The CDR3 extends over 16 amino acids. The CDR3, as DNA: TGTGCCAGCAGCGTAGCTTTAATGTGGCATTCTGAAAAACTGTTTTTT. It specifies CASSVALMWHSEKLFF.

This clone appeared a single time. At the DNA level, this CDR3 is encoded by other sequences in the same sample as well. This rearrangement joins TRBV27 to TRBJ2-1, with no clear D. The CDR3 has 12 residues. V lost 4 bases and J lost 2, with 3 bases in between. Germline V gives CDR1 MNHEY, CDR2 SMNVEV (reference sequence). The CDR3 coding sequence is TGTGCCAGCAGTTCAACCTACAATGAGCAGTTCTTC. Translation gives CASSSTYNEQFF.

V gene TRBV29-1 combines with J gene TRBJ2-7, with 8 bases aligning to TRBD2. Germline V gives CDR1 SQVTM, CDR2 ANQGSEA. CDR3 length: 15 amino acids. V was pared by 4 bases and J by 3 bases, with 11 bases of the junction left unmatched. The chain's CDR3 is CSVVSEAGDSYEQYF. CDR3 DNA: TGCAGCGTTGTTTCAGAAGCGGGAGACAGCTACGAGCAGTACTTC.

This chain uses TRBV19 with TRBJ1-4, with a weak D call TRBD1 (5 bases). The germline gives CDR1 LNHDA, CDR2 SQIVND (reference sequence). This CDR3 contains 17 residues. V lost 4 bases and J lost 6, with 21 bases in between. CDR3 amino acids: CASSNHRREGLHEKLFF. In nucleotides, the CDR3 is TGTGCCAGTAGTAACCACCGCCGGGAGGGGCTACATGAAAAACTGTTTTTT.

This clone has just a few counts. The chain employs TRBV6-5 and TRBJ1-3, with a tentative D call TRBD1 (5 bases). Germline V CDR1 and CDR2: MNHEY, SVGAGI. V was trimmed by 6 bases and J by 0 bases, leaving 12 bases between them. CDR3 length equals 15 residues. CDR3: CASSSGPFSGNTIYF. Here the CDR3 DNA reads TGTGCCAGCAGCTCAGGGCCTTTCTCTGGAAACACCATATATTTT.

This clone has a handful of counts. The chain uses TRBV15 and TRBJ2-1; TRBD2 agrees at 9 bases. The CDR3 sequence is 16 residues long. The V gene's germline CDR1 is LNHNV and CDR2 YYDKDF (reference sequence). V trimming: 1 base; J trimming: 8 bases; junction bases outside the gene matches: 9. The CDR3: CATSRVSAGGKHEQFF. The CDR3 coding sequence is TGTGCCACCAGCAGAGTCTCAGCGGGAGGAAAACATGAGCAGTTCTTC.

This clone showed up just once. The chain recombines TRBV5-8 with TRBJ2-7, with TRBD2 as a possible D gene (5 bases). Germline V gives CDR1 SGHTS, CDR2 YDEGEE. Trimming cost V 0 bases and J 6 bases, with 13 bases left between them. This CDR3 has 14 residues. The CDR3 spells CASSLGGFGREQYF. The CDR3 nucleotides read TGTGCCAGCAGCTTGGGAGGGTTCGGGCGCGAGCAGTACTTC.

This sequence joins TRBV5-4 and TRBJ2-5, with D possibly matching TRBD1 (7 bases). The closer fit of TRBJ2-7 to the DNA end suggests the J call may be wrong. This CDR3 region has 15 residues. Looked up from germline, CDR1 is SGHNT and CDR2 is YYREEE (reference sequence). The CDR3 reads CASSFGGTASYEQYF. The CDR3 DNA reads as TGTGCCAGCAGCTTTGGGGGGACAGCTTCCTACGAGCAGTACTTC.

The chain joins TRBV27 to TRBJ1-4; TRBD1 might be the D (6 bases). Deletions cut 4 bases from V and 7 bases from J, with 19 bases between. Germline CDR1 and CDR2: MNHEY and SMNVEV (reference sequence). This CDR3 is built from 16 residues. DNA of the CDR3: TGTGCCAGCAGTTCCGAGCACAGGGATGAGGGTGAAAAACTGTTTTTT. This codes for CASSSEHRDEGEKLFF.

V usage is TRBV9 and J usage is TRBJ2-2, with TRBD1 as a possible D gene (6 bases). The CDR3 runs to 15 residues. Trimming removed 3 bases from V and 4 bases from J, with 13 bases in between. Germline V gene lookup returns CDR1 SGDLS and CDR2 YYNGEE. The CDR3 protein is CASSAQGYGTGELFF. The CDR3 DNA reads TGTGCCAGCAGCGCACAGGGTTACGGCACCGGGGAGCTGTTTTTT.

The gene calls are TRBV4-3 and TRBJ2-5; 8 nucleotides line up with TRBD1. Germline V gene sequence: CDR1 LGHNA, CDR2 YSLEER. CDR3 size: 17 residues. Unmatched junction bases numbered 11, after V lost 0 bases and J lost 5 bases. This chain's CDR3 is CASSQDLGGDRGETQYF. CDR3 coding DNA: TGCGCCAGCAGCCAAGACCTGGGAGGAGACAGGGGTGAGACCCAGTACTTC.

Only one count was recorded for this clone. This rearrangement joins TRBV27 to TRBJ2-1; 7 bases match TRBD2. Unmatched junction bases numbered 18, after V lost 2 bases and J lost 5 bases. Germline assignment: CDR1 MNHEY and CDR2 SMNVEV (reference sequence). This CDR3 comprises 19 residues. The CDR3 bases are TGTGCCAGCAGTTTAAGCCCTATGCCGCGGGGGTGGGATGACAATGAGCAGTTCTTC. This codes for CASSLSPMPRGWDDNEQFF.

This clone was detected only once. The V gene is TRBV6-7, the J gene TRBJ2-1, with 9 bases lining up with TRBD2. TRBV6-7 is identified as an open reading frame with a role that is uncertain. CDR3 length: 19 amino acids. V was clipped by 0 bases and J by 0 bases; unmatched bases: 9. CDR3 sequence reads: CASSYSGNSGSGSYNEQFF. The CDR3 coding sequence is TGTGCCAGCAGTTACTCGGGCAATAGCGGGAGTGGCTCCTACAATGAGCAGTTCTTC.

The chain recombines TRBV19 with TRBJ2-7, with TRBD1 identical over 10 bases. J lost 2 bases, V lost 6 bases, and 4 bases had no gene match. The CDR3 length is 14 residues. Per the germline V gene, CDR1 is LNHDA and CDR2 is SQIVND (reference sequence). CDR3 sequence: CASSIDRGPYEQYF. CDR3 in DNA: TGTGCCAGTAGCATCGACAGGGGGCCCTACGAGCAGTACTTC.

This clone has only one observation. CDR3 region: CASSLEGTSGGRVETQYF. As DNA, the CDR3 is TGTGCCAGCAGCTTAGAGGGGACTAGCGGGGGCCGGGTAGAGACCCAGTACTTC. The chain joins TRBV7-8 to TRBJ2-5, with 14 positions matching TRBD2. CDR1 SGHVS and CDR2 FQNEAQ come from the germline V gene. The CDR3 has 18 residues. Trimming removed 1 base from V and 4 bases from J; junction bases left unmatched: 8. Full variable domain (rest looked up from reference TRBV7-8 and TRBJ2-5): GAGVSQSPRYKVAKRGQDVALRCDPISGHVSLFWYQQALGQGPEFLTYFQNEAQLDKSGLPSDRFFAERPEGSVSTLKIQRTQQEDSAVYLCASSLEGTSGGRVETQYFGPGTRLLVL.

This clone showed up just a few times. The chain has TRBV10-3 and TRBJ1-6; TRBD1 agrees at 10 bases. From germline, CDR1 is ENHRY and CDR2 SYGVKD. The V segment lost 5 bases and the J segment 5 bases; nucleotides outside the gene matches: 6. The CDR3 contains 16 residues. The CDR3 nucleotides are TGTGCCATCAGTCCGGGACAGGGGTGCAATAATTCACCCCTCCACTTT. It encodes CAISPGQGCNNSPLHF.

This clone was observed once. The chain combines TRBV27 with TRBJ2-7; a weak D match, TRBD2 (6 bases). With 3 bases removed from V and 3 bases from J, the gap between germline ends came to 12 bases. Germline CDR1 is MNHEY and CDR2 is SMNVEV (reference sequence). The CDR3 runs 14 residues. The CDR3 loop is CASSLSGDFYEQYF. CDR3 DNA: TGTGCCAGCAGTTTGTCGGGGGACTTCTACGAGCAGTACTTC.

In DNA, the CDR3 is TGCGCCAGCAACAAGGGGAACGCGAACACCGGGGAGCTGTTTTTT. It encodes CASNKGNANTGELFF. The chain links TRBV4-1 to TRBJ2-2; TRBD1 is a possible D gene (5 bases). V was clipped by 7 bases and J by 0 bases, with 12 bases between them. The CDR3 is made up of 15 amino acids. The germline CDR1 and CDR2 sequences are MGHRA and YSYEKL.

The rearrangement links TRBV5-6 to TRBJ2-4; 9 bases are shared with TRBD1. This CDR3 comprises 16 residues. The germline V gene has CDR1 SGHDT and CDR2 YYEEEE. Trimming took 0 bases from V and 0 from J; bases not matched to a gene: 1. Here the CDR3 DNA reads TGTGCCAGCAGCTTGGGACAGGGGGGAGCCAAAAACATTCAGTACTTC. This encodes CASSLGQGGAKNIQYF.

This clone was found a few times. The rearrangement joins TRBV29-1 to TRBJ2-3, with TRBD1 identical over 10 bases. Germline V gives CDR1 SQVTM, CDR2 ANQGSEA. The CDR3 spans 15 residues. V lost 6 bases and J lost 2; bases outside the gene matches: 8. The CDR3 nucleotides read TGCAGCGTCGCACCGGGACAGGGGTTCACAGATACGCAGTATTTT. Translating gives CSVAPGQGFTDTQYF.

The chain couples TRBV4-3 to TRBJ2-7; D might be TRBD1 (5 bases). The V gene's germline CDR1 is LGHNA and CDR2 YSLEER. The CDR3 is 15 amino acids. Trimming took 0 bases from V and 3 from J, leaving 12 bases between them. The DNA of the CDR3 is TGCGCCAGCAGCCAAGATGGGGCAGAATTCTACGAGCAGTACTTC. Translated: CASSQDGAEFYEQYF.

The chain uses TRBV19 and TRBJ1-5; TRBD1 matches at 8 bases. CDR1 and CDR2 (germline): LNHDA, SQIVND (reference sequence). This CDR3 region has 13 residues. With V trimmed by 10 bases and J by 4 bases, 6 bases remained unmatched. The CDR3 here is CATKDRANQPQHF. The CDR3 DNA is TGTGCCACCAAGGACAGGGCAAATCAGCCCCAGCATTTT.

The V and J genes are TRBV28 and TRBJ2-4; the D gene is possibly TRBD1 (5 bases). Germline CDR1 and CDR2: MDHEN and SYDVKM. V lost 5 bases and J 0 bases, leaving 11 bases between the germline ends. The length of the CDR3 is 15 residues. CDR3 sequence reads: CASSTDRLAKNIQYF. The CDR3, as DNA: TGTGCCAGCAGTACCGACAGATTAGCCAAAAACATTCAGTACTTC.

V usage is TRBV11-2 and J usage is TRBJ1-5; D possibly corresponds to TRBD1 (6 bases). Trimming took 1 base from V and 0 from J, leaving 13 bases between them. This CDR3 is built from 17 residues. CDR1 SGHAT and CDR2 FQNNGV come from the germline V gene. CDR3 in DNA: TGTGCCAGCAGCTTAGGCCAGGGGTACTATAGCAATCAGCCCCAGCATTTT. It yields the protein CASSLGQGYYSNQPQHF.

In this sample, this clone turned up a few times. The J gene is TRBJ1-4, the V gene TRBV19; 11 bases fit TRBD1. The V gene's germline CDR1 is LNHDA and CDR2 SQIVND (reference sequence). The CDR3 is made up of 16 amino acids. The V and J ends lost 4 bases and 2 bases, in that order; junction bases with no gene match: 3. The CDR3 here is CASSNRDRGTNEKLFF. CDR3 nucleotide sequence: TGTGCCAGTAGTAACCGGGACAGGGGGACTAATGAAAAACTGTTTTTT.

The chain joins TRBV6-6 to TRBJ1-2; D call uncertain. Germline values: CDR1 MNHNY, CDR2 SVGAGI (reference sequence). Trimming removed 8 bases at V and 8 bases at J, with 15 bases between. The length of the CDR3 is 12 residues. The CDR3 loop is CASSVFSGGYTF. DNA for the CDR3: TGTGCCAGCTCCGTCTTCTCCGGGGGCTACACCTTC.

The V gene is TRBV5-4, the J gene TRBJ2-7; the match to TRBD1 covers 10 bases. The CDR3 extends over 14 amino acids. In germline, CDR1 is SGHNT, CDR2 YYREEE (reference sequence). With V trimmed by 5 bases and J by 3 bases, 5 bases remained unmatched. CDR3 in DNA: TGTGCCAGCAGTCGTGACAGGGGGCTCTACGAGCAGTACTTC. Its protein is CASSRDRGLYEQYF. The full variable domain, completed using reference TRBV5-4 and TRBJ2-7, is ETGVTQSPTHLIKTRGQQVTLRCSSQSGHNTVSWYQQALGQGPQFIFQYYREEENGRGNFPPRFSGLQFPNYSSELNVNALELDDSALYLCASSRDRGLYEQYFGPGTRLTVT.

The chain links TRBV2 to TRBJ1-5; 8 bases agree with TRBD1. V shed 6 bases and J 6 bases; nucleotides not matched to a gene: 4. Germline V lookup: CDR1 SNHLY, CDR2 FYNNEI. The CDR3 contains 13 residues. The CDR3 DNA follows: TGTGCCAGCAGGGGTACAGGGGGTCAGCCCCAGCATTTT. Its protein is CASRGTGGQPQHF.

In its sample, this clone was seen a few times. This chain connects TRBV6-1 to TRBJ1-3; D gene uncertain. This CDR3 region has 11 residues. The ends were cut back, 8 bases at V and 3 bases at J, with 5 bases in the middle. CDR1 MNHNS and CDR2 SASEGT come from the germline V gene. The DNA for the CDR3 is TGTGCCAGCTATAGTGGAAACACCATATATTTT. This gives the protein CASYSGNTIYF.